These T cell receptor beta chains were read from a single sample in a study of T cell responses to AZD1222 COVID-19 vaccine. TCRdb keeps only in-frame clones here, not all; method: immunoSEQ multiplex PCR. The data contain about 270,000 clones, almost 95% of them singletons. Sequencing was performed on peripheral blood, taken 28 days after the second AZD1222 dose. Every receptor here comes from an adult who received the AZD1222 COVID-19 vaccine. CDR3s include the opening cysteine and the closing phenylalanine or tryptophan. The D gene is left open where the match is weak. Expanded clones are given a class, and other clones once, few, many or no size at all.

J: TRBJ2-7; D: .; V: TRBV13; size: .; CDR3: CASSLARDNYEQYF; DNA: TGTGCCAGCAGCTTAGCTCGGGACAACTACGAGCAGTACTTC
J: TRBJ2-3; D: .; V: TRBV9; size: once; CDR3: CASSAPTDTQYF; DNA: TGTGCCAGCAGCGCCCCGACAGATACGCAGTATTTT
J: TRBJ1-1; D: .; V: TRBV5-1; size: .; CDR3: CASSPQSENTEAFF; DNA: TGCGCCAGCAGCCCACAGTCCGAGAACACTGAAGCTTTCTTT
J: TRBJ1-1; D: .; V: TRBV27; size: .; CDR3: CASSLVGTDTEAFF; DNA: TGTGCCAGCAGTTTAGTGGGCACTGACACTGAAGCTTTCTTT
J: TRBJ1-4; D: TRBD1; V: TRBV19; size: once; CDR3: CASTRGRGQTNEKLFF; DNA: TGTGCCAGTACACGGGGCAGGGGGCAGACTAATGAAAAACTGTTTTTT
J: TRBJ1-3; D: .; V: TRBV2; size: .; CDR3: CASSPDSGNTIYF; DNA: TGTGCCAGCAGCCCCGACTCTGGAAACACCATATATTTT
J: TRBJ1-4; D: .; V: TRBV5-1; size: .; CDR3: CASSLGMGGSVDEKLFF; DNA: TGCGCCAGCAGCTTGGGTATGGGGGGCTCAGTGGATGAAAAACTGTTTTTT
J: TRBJ1-2; D: .; V: TRBV7-2; size: .; CDR3: CASSLDIDYGYTF; DNA: TGTGCCAGCAGCTTGGACATAGACTATGGCTACACCTTC
J: TRBJ2-1; D: TRBD1; V: TRBV27; size: .; CDR3: CASSTGGSGPVGNEQFF; DNA: TGTGCCAGCAGTACAGGGGGTAGCGGCCCGGTGGGCAATGAGCAGTTCTTC
J: TRBJ2-1; D: .; V: TRBV3-1/TRBV3-2; size: .; CDR3: CASSQVVSNEQFF; DNA: TGTGCCAGCAGCCAAGTGGTGAGCAATGAGCAGTTCTTC
J: TRBJ1-6; D: .; V: TRBV14; size: .; CDR3: CASSVASMGSPLHF; DNA: TGTGCCAGCAGCGTAGCCAGCATGGGTTCACCCCTCCACTTT
J: TRBJ1-5; D: .; V: TRBV7-8; size: .; CDR3: CASSLGGWDQPQHF; DNA: TGTGCCAGCAGCTTAGGCGGGTGGGATCAGCCCCAGCATTTT
J: TRBJ1-2; D: .; V: TRBV27; size: .; CDR3: CASSLLEGGYGYTF; DNA: TGTGCCAGCAGTTTATTAGAGGGCGGCTATGGCTACACCTTC
J: TRBJ1-1; D: TRBD1; V: TRBV7-9; size: few; CDR3: CASSLGAGQGNTEAFF; DNA: TGTGCCAGCAGCTTAGGAGCGGGACAGGGGAACACTGAAGCTTTCTTT
J: TRBJ1-1; D: .; V: TRBV15; size: .; CDR3: CATSSRQEGAEAFF; DNA: TGTGCCACCAGCTCACGACAGGAGGGAGCTGAAGCTTTCTTT
J: TRBJ1-1; D: .; V: TRBV2; size: few; CDR3: CASRIEAGEAFF; DNA: TGTGCCAGCAGGATAGAGGCAGGGGAAGCTTTCTTT
J: TRBJ2-7; D: .; V: TRBV4-3; size: .; CDR3: CASSQDFQGGAKSYEQYF; DNA: TGCGCCAGCAGCCAAGATTTCCAGGGGGGGGCAAAATCCTACGAGCAGTACTTC
J: TRBJ1-5; D: .; V: TRBV6-5; size: .; CDR3: CASRGHSDQPQHF; DNA: TGTGCCAGCAGGGGACACTCGGATCAGCCCCAGCATTTT
J: TRBJ1-1; D: .; V: TRBV5-4; size: once; CDR3: CASTKTGSGTEAFF; DNA: TGTGCCAGCACTAAGACAGGTTCCGGCACTGAAGCTTTCTTT
J: TRBJ1-2; D: .; V: TRBV7-2; size: .; CDR3: CASSLGKATYGYTF; DNA: TGTGCCAGCAGCTTAGGAAAGGCCACCTATGGCTACACCTTC
J: TRBJ2-5; D: .; V: TRBV5-1; size: .; CDR3: CASSLWRGQGTQYF; DNA: TGCGCCAGCAGCTTGTGGCGGGGGCAGGGGACCCAGTACTTC
J: TRBJ1-2; D: .; V: TRBV18; size: .; CDR3: CASSPRASYGYTF; DNA: TGTGCCAGCTCACCGAGGGCCAGCTATGGCTACACCTTC
J: TRBJ1-5; D: TRBD1; V: TRBV28; size: .; CDR3: CASSGAGGGNQPQHF; DNA: TGTGCCAGCAGTGGCGCAGGGGGAGGGAATCAGCCCCAGCATTTT
J: TRBJ1-4; D: .; V: TRBV5-6; size: once; CDR3: CASSFEPGPGEKLFF; DNA: TGTGCCAGCAGCTTTGAACCTGGCCCGGGGGAAAAACTGTTTTTT
J: TRBJ1-1; D: TRBD1; V: TRBV19; size: .; CDR3: CASSIPGGQGNTEAFF; DNA: TGTGCCAGTAGTATCCCGGGGGGACAGGGGAACACTGAAGCTTTCTTT
J: TRBJ1-6; D: .; V: TRBV27; size: .; CDR3: CASSLEAASSYNSPLHF; DNA: TGTGCCAGCAGTTTGGAGGCAGCGAGCTCCTATAATTCACCCCTCCACTTT
J: TRBJ1-4; D: .; V: TRBV4-1; size: .; CDR3: CASSPGIGNEKLFF; DNA: TGCGCCAGCAGCCCGGGGATTGGTAATGAAAAACTGTTTTTT
J: TRBJ2-7; D: TRBD1; V: TRBV29-1; size: .; CDR3: CSVEDPGQGANYEQYF; DNA: TGCAGCGTTGAAGACCCCGGACAGGGGGCGAACTACGAGCAGTACTTC
J: TRBJ2-1; D: TRBD2; V: TRBV15; size: .; CDR3: CATSRGSSGRGNNEQFF; DNA: TGTGCCACCAGCAGAGGTTCTAGCGGGAGGGGTAACAATGAGCAGTTCTTC
J: TRBJ1-2; D: .; V: TRBV6-5; size: .; CDR3: CASSQAGYGYTF; DNA: TGTGCCAGCAGTCAGGCAGGCTATGGCTACACCTTC
J: TRBJ1-1; D: .; V: TRBV2; size: .; CDR3: CASTLGGTEAFF; DNA: TGTGCCAGCACCCTGGGGGGGACTGAAGCTTTCTTT